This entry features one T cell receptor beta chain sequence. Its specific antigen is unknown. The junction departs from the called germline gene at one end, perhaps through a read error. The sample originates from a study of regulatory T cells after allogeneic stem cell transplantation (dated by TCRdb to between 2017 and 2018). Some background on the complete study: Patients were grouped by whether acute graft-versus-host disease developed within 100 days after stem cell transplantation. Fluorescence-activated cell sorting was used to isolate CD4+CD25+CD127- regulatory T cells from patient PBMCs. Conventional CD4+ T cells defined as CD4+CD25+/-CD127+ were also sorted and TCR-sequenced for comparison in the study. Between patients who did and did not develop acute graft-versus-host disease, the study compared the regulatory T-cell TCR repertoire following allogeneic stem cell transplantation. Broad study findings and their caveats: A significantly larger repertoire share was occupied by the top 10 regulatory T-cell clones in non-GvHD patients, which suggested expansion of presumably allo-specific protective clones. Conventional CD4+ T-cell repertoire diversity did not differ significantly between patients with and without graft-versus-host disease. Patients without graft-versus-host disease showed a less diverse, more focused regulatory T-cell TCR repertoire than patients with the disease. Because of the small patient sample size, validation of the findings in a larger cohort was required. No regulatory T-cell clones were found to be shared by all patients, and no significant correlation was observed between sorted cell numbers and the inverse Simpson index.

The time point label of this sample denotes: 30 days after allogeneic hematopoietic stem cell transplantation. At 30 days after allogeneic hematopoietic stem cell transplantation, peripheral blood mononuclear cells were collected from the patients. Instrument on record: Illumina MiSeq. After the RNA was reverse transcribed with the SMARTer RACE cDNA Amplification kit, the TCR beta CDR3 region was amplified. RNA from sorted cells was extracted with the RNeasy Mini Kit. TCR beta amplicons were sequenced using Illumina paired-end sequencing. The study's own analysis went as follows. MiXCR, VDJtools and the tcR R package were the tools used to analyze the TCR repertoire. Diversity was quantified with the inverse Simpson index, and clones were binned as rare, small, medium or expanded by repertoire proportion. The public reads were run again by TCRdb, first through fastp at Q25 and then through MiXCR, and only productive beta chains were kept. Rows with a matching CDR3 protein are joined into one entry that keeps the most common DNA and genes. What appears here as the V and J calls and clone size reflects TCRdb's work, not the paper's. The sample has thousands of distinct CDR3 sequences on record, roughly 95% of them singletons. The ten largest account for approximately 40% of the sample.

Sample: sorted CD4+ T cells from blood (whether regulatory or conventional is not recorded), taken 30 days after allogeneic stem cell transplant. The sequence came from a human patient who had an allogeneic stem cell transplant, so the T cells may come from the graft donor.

The CDR3 reads as follows: CASSLTDGTGPDDQYF. Read as DNA, the sequence is TGCGCCAGCAGCTTAACCGACGGGACAGGACCCGACGACCAGTACTTC. The rearrangement joined TRBV5-1 to TRBJ2-7, and TRBD1 matches 8 of the central bases. Its CDR3 holds 16 amino acids, cysteine through phenylalanine. Only the CDR3 DNA stays, 48 bases, in frame from base 1. CDR1 and CDR2 were assigned from the germline V gene as SGHRS and YFSETQ.